This T cell receptor beta chain derives from a study of T cells in Graves' hyperthyroidism and ophthalmopathy. Across 18 months, stable Graves' hyperthyroidism was marked by no progression to ophthalmopathy. From RNA transcripts, TCR beta CDR3 regions were amplified. A first-round RT-PCR of the TCR CDR3 used the HTBI primer set. MiXCR was run by TCRdb on the multiplex PCR reads, yielding one entry per CDR3 protein. The table has around 340,000 distinct CDR3 sequences, 18% seen once. Germline assignment: CDR1 MNHEY and CDR2 SMNVEV (reference sequence). Deletions cut 6 bases from V and 5 bases from J, with 16 bases between. The CDR3 extends over 14 amino acids.

The clonotype was recovered from a woman between 50 and 59 years old with Graves' hyperthyroidism. The rearrangement joins TRBV27 to TRBJ2-5; D is perhaps TRBD2 (6 bases). Input material: blood. CDR3 in amino acids: CASSRERGAETQYF. As DNA, the CDR3 is TGTGCCAGCAGCCGGGAGAGGGGAGCGGAGACCCAGTACTTC.